The text below deals with one T cell receptor beta chain. Its antigen is undetermined. Profiled with immunoSEQ multiplex PCR; TCRdb holds only in-frame clones, not every one. The repertoire holds 2 million to 2.5 million clones, nearly 97% seen once, with approximately 0.13% in the top ten. This CDR3 contains 15 residues. Trimming removed 2 bases at V and 8 bases at J, with 15 bases between. Germline V gene lookup returns CDR1 MDHEN and CDR2 SYDVKM. This sample was included in a study of shared clonotypes between healthy human individuals. Study-level points and caveats: In this cohort, only blood was sampled, and tissue repertoires likely differ.

The rearrangement links TRBV28 to TRBJ1-4; D is possibly TRBD1 (5 bases). The clonotype was recovered from a man between 18 and 29 years old in good health. The sample consisted of naive CD4+ T cells sorted from blood. This sample's subset: CD45RA+ positively selected. CDR3 DNA sequence: TGTGCCAGCAGTTTAATCTCTGGCGACAGCGAAAAACTGTTTTTT. As protein: CASSLISGDSEKLFF.